The source of this TCR beta chain is a study of shared clonotypes between healthy human individuals. About the research overall: CD4 naive cells filled three plates per donor, CD4 memory three, CD8 naive two and CD8 memory one.

Repertoires were generated with immunoSEQ multiplex PCR, while TCRdb's copy carries only in-frame clones and drops some. The sample contains some 1,900,000 clones, approximately 94% of which appear only once. Selected positively for CCR7 and CD45RO-negative, naive CD8 cells excluded terminally differentiated effector memory CD45RA+ cells. This clone has more than one count but fewer than ten. CDR1 ENHRY and CDR2 SYGVKD come from the germline V gene. J lost 6 bases, V lost 3 bases, and 5 bases had no gene match. The CDR3 totals 14 residues. The source material was naive CD8+ T cells sorted from blood. This sequence was found in a man aged 18 to 29 in good health. The chain links TRBV10-3 to TRBJ2-3; 8 nucleotides match TRBD1. CDR3 amino acids: CAISDYGDRDTQYF. The CDR3 bases are TGTGCCATCAGTGACTACGGGGACAGGGATACGCAGTATTTT.